At least ten counts were recorded for the clone carrying this T cell receptor beta chain. What it binds is unknown. This specimen comes from a study of T cell repertoires in cytomegalovirus infection. Study-wide context: In public TCR beta signatures, there were indications of both CMV infection and matching HLA type.

Study-wide findings and caveats: The ex vivo response showed dominance by HLA-C-restricted CMV-specific TCR beta clonotypes. Carriers of CMV and the relevant HLA type were discriminated by public TCR beta frequency.

TCRdb fed the reads into MiXCR, producing one record per CDR3 protein. In the table there are roughly 280,000 distinct CDR3 sequences, 12% to 15% of which are singletons. This CDR3 has 14 residues. V was trimmed by 1 base and J by 9 bases, leaving 13 bases between them. Germline V CDR1 and CDR2: SGHTA, FQGTGA. Sequencing used PBMCs. This TCR was recovered from a human donor in good health (CMV status not recorded). Some clones in this sample may be carry-over from other donors' samples. V usage is TRBV7-3 and J usage is TRBJ2-1; D possibly uses TRBD1 or TRBD2 (6 bases each). The CDR3 is CASSLIGGLSEQFF. CDR3 sequence (DNA): TGTGCCAGCAGCTTAATTGGGGGGCTAAGTGAGCAGTTCTTC.